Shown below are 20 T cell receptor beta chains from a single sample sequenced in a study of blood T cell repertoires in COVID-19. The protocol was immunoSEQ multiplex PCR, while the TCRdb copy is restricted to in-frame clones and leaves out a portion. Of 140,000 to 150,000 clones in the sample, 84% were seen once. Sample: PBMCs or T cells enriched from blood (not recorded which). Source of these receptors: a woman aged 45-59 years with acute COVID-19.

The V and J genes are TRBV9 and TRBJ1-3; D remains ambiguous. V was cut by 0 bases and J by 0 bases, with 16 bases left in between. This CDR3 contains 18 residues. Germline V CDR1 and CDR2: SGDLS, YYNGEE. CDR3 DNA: TGTGCCAGCAGCGTAGAAGTTCGGGAAGTCTTCTCTGGAAACACCATATATTTT. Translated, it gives CASSVEVREVFSGNTIYF.

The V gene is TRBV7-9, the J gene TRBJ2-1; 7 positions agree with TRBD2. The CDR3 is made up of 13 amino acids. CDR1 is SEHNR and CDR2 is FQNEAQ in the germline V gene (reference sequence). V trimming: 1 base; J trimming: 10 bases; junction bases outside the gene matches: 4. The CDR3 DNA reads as TGTGCCAGCAGCTTAGGTGGGACTACCGAGCAGTTCTTC. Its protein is CASSLGGTTEQFF.

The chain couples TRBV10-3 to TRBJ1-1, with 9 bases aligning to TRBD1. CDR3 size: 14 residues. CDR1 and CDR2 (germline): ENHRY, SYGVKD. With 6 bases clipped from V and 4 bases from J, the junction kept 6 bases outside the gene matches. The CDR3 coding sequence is TGTGCCATCAGGTCGGACAGGGGCGTCACTGAAGCTTTCTTT. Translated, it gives CAIRSDRGVTEAFF.

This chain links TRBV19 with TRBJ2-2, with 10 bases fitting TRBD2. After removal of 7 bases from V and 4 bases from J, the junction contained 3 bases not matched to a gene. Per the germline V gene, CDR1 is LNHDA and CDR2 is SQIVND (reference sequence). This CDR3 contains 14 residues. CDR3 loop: CASIRTSGTGELFF. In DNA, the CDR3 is TGTGCCAGTATTAGGACTAGCGGCACCGGGGAGCTGTTTTTT.

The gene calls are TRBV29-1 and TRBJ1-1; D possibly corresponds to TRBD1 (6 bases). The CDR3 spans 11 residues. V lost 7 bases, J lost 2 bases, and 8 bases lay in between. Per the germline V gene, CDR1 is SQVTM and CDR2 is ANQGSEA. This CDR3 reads CSGGTNTEAFF. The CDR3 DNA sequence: TGCAGCGGAGGGACAAACACTGAAGCTTTCTTT.

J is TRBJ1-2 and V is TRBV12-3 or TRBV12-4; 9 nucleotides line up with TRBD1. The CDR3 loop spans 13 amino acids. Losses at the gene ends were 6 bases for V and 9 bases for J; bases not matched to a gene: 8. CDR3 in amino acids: CASSAGQGGRYTF. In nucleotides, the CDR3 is TGTGCCAGCAGCGCGGGACAGGGCGGGCGCTACACCTTC.

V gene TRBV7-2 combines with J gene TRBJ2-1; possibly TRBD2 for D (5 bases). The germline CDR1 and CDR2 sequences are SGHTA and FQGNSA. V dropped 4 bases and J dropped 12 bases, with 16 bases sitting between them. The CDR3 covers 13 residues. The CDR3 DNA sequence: TGTGCCAGCAGCTCGCTAGCCAAGAACGGGCAGTTCTTC. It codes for CASSSLAKNGQFF.

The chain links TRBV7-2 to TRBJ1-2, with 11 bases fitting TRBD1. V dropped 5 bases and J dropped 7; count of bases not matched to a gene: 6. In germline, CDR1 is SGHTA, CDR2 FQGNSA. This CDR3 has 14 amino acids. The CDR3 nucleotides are TGTGCCAGCAGCCTGGGACAGGGGGAGGTTGGCTACACCTTC. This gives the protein CASSLGQGEVGYTF.

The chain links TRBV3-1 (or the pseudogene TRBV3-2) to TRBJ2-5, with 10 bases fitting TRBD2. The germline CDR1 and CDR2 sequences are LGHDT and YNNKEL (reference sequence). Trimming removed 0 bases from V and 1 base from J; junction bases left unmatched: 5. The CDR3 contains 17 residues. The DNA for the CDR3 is TGTGCCAGCAGCCAAGATGAGCTAGCGGGGGCCCAAGAGACCCAGTACTTC. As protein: CASSQDELAGAQETQYF.

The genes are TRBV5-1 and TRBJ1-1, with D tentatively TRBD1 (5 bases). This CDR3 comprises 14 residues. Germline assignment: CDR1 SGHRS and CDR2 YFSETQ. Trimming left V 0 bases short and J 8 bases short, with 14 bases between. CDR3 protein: CASSLETPKGEAFF. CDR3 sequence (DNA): TGCGCCAGCAGCTTGGAGACCCCAAAGGGGGAAGCTTTCTTT.

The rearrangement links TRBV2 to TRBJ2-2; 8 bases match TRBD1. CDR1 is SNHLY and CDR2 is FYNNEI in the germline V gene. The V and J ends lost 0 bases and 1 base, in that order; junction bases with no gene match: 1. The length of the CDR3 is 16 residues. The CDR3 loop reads CASSEAGTGNTGELFF. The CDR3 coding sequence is TGTGCCAGCAGTGAAGCTGGGACAGGGAACACCGGGGAGCTGTTTTTT.

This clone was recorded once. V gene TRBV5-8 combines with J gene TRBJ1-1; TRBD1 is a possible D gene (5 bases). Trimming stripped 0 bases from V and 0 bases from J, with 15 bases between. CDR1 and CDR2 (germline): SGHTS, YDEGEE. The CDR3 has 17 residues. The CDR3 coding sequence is TGTGCCAGCAGCTTGGTCCTGTTGGGGGGGATGAACACTGAAGCTTTCTTT. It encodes CASSLVLLGGMNTEAFF.

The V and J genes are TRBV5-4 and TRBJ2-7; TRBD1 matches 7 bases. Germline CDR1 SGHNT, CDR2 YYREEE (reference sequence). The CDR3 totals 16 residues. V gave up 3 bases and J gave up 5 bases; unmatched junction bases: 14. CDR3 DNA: TGTGCCAGCAGCTCAGACAGGGTCGGCATTTCTCACGAGCAGTACTTC. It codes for CASSSDRVGISHEQYF. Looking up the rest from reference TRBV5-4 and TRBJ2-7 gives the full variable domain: ETGVTQSPTHLIKTRGQQVTLRCSSQSGHNTVSWYQQALGQGPQFIFQYYREEENGRGNFPPRFSGLQFPNYSSELNVNALELDDSALYLCASSSDRVGISHEQYFGPGTRLTVT.

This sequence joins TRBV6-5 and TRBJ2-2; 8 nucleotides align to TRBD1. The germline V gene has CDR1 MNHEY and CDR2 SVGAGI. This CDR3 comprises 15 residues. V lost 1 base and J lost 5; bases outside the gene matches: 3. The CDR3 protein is CASSYFGQGTGELFF. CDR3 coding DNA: TGTGCCAGCAGTTACTTCGGACAGGGAACCGGGGAGCTGTTTTTT.

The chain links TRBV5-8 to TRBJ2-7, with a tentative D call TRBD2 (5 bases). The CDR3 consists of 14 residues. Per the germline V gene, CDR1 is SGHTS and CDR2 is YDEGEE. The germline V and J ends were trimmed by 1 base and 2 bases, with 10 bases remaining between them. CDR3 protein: CASSLRPEAYEQYF. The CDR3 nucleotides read TGTGCCAGCAGCTTGCGTCCGGAGGCCTACGAGCAGTACTTC.

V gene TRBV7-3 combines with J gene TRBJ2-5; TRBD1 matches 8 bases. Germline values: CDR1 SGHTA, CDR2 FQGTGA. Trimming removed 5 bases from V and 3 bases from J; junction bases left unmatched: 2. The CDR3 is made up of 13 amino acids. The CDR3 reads CASSQTGEETQYF. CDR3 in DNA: TGTGCCAGCAGCCAGACAGGGGAAGAGACCCAGTACTTC.

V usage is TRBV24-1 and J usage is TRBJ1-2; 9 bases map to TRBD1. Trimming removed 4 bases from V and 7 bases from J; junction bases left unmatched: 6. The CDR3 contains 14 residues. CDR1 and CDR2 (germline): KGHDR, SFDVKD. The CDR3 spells CATSDSGQGTGYTF. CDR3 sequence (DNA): TGTGCCACCAGTGACTCGGGACAGGGTACTGGCTACACCTTC.

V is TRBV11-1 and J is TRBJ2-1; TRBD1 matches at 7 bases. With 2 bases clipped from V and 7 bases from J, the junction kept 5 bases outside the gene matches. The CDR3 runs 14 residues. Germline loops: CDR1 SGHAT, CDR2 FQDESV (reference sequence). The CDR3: CASSLTGARNEQFF. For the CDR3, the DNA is TGTGCCAGCAGCTTAACAGGGGCGAGGAATGAGCAGTTCTTC.

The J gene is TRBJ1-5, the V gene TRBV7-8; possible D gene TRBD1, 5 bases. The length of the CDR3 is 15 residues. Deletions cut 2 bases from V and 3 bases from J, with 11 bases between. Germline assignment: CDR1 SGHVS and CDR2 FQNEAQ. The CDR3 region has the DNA TGTGCCAGCAGCTTACACAGGTCCACCAATCAGCCCCAGCATTTT. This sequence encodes CASSLHRSTNQPQHF. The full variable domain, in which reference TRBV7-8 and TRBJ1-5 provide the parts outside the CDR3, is GAGVSQSPRYKVAKRGQDVALRCDPISGHVSLFWYQQALGQGPEFLTYFQNEAQLDKSGLPSDRFFAERPEGSVSTLKIQRTQQEDSAVYLCASSLHRSTNQPQHFGDGTRLSIL.

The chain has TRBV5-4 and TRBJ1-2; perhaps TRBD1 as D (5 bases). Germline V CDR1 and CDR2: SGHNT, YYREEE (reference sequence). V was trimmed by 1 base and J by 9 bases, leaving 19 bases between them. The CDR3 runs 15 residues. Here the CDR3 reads CASSLRSGTSISYTF. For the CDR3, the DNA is TGTGCCAGCAGCTTGAGGTCCGGGACTTCCATCAGCTACACCTTC.